These 29 T cell receptor beta chains share one sample of origin, sequenced in a study of blood T cell repertoires in COVID-19. Sequencing was performed with immunoSEQ multiplex PCR; in TCRdb, only in-frame clones are kept and a portion is missing. The sample lists about 46,000 clones; around 87% were seen once. Sequenced sample: PBMCs or T cells enriched from blood (not recorded which). These receptors were obtained from a woman aged 45-65 years who had recovered from COVID-19.

The CDR3 reads CASSLGEGFYNEQFF. CDR3 DNA sequence: TGTGCCAGCAGCTTAGGGGAGGGTTTCTACAATGAGCAGTTCTTC. The chain carries TRBV11-1 and TRBJ2-1; 7 nucleotides agree with TRBD2. The CDR3 covers 15 residues. The germline V gene encodes CDR1 SGHAT and CDR2 FQDESV (reference sequence). Germline trimming cut 1 base from V and 3 bases from J; bases unmatched to any gene: 3.

V is TRBV19 and J is TRBJ1-1; TRBD1 aligns across 9 bases. The V and J ends lost 6 bases and 11 bases, in that order; junction bases with no gene match: 13. CDR1 LNHDA and CDR2 SQIVND come from the germline V gene (reference sequence). This CDR3 spans 14 amino acids. CDR3 in amino acids: CASSLTGTGHVAFF. CDR3 nucleotide sequence: TGTGCCAGTAGCCTGACCGGGACAGGGCATGTGGCTTTCTTT.

This chain joins TRBV6-5 and TRBJ2-1; maybe TRBD1 (6 bases). The CDR3 length is 16 residues. With 4 bases removed from V and 3 bases from J, the gap between germline ends came to 16 bases. The germline CDR1 and CDR2 sequences are MNHEY and SVGAGI. The CDR3 is CASSSYRVSSYNEQFF. DNA of the CDR3: TGTGCCAGCAGTTCCTACAGGGTATCGAGCTACAATGAGCAGTTCTTC.

The chain links TRBV5-1 to TRBJ2-2; D call uncertain. Trimming removed 7 bases at V and 4 bases at J, with 17 bases between. The CDR3 totals 15 residues. Germline V gives CDR1 SGHRS, CDR2 YFSETQ. Here the CDR3 DNA reads TGCGCCAGCGTGATAGCAGACTGGTTCACCGGGGAGCTGTTTTTT. This sequence encodes CASVIADWFTGELFF.

The V call is TRBV5-1, the J call TRBJ2-7, with 9 bases matching TRBD1. From germline, CDR1 is SGHRS and CDR2 YFSETQ. J lost 1 base, V lost 5 bases, and 4 bases had no gene match. The CDR3 consists of 14 residues. DNA for the CDR3: TGCGCCAGCAGGCCGGGACAGGGTTCCTACGAGCAGTACTTC. Translating it yields CASRPGQGSYEQYF.

The chain uses TRBV28 and TRBJ1-4, with TRBD1 identical over 10 bases. The CDR3 consists of 15 residues. The germline CDR1 and CDR2 sequences are MDHEN and SYDVKM. The ends lost 4 bases at V and 10 bases at J; junction bases unmatched: 9. CDR3 amino acids: CASSSSGTGVGKLFF. DNA for the CDR3: TGTGCCAGCAGTTCCTCCGGGACAGGGGTCGGAAAACTGTTTTTT.

The chain employs TRBV18 and TRBJ2-3; the D gene is possibly TRBD2 (6 bases). V lost 6 bases, J lost 1 base, and 23 bases lay in between. Germline V gives CDR1 KGHSH, CDR2 LQKENI. CDR3 length: 18 amino acids. The CDR3 reads CASSRGGVGVAGTDTQYF. The CDR3 nucleotides read TGTGCCAGCTCGCGAGGCGGAGTCGGGGTAGCGGGCACAGATACGCAGTATTTT.

The CDR3 protein is CSVEKTGQLGNIQYF. The CDR3 coding sequence is TGCAGCGTGGAAAAAACGGGACAGTTGGGAAACATTCAGTACTTC. The genes are TRBV29-1 and TRBJ2-4, with 7 positions matching TRBD1. V lost 6 bases, J lost 6 bases, and 14 bases stayed unmatched. This CDR3 region has 15 residues. In germline, CDR1 is SQVTM, CDR2 ANQGSEA.

V and J are TRBV12-3 or TRBV12-4 and TRBJ1-2, with unresolved D. Trimming removed 6 bases from V and 0 bases from J, with 8 bases in between. The CDR3 is made up of 13 amino acids. CDR3 sequence (DNA): TGTGCCAGCAGGCCGAGTACTAACTATGGCTACACCTTC. Translation: CASRPSTNYGYTF.

The rearrangement joins TRBV5-1 to TRBJ2-1; the match to TRBD2 covers 8 bases. V dropped 6 bases and J dropped 0; count of bases not matched to a gene: 5. The CDR3 has 15 amino acids. Germline loops: CDR1 SGHRS, CDR2 YFSETQ. The CDR3 protein is CASNPRGGSYNEQFF. As DNA, the CDR3 is TGCGCCAGCAACCCTCGGGGGGGCTCCTACAATGAGCAGTTCTTC. Full variable domain (outside the CDR3, taken from reference TRBV5-1 and TRBJ2-1): KAGVTQTPRYLIKTRGQQVTLSCSPISGHRSVSWYQQTPGQGLQFLFEYFSETQRNKGNFPGRFSGRQFSNSRSEMNVSTLELGDSALYLCASNPRGGSYNEQFFGPGTRLTVL.

CDR3 DNA: TGTGCCAGCAGCTTGGCCCCCGGAAAACTGTTTTTT. It yields the protein CASSLAPGKLFF. The chain recombines TRBV5-6 with TRBJ1-4; D is uncertain. Germline CDR1 and CDR2: SGHDT and YYEEEE. This CDR3 contains 12 residues. V was shortened by 0 bases and J by 10 bases, with 7 bases between the two germline ends.

J is TRBJ2-7 and V is TRBV6-5, with TRBD2 as a possible D gene (5 bases). CDR1 MNHEY and CDR2 SVGAGI come from the germline V gene. The CDR3 runs to 15 residues. The V gene lost 6 bases and the J gene lost 0 bases, with 15 bases spanning the gap. CDR3 DNA sequence: TGTGCCAGCAGGGAGGCAACCGCTCCCTCCTACGAGCAGTACTTC. Protein sequence: CASREATAPSYEQYF.

This clone appeared a single time. The genes are TRBV7-3 and TRBJ2-1; 10 positions agree with TRBD1. J was trimmed by 6 bases and V by 5 bases; bases with no gene match: 7. The CDR3 loop spans 15 amino acids. The germline gives CDR1 SGHTA, CDR2 FQGTGA. The CDR3, as DNA: TGTGCCAGCAGCCCAACCGGGACAGGGGCCAATGAGCAGTTCTTC. This gives the protein CASSPTGTGANEQFF.

This chain links TRBV6-5 with TRBJ1-1; D gene unclear. V was pared by 6 bases and J by 6 bases, with 14 bases between. The CDR3 consists of 13 residues. Germline V gene sequence: CDR1 MNHEY, CDR2 SVGAGI. CDR3 in DNA: TGTGCCAGCAGACCCCTGGGGAGGCCTGAAGCTTTCTTT. Translation: CASRPLGRPEAFF.

This sequence joins TRBV6-5 and TRBJ2-4; possible D gene TRBD2, 5 bases. The V gene lost 7 bases and the J gene lost 7 bases, with 14 bases spanning the gap. Germline V lookup: CDR1 MNHEY, CDR2 SVGAGI. The CDR3 runs to 13 residues. CDR3 nucleotide sequence: TGTGCCAGCACCCGCCGGGGTCGGAACATTCAGTACTTC. It is translated as CASTRRGRNIQYF.

This chain connects TRBV27 to TRBJ1-1; 8 bases match TRBD1. J lost 4 bases, V lost 2 bases, and 9 bases had no gene match. Germline values: CDR1 MNHEY, CDR2 SMNVEV (reference sequence). The CDR3 extends over 16 amino acids. In DNA form, the CDR3 reads TGTGCCAGCAGTTTAGGGCCAGGGGGCGCGGGCACTGAAGCTTTCTTT. Amino acid sequence: CASSLGPGGAGTEAFF.

The chain uses TRBV6-5 and TRBJ1-6; D not resolved. This CDR3 comprises 12 residues. The V gene's germline CDR1 is MNHEY and CDR2 SVGAGI. Deletions cut 5 bases from V and 11 bases from J, with 10 bases between. In DNA, the CDR3 is TGTGCCAGCAGTCCCCTCCTAGCACCCCTCCACTTT. Its protein product is CASSPLLAPLHF.

The chain joins TRBV28 to TRBJ2-7, with 7 nucleotides matching TRBD1. The CDR3 length is 17 residues. With 4 bases clipped from V and 2 bases from J, the junction kept 14 bases outside the gene matches. Germline V CDR1 and CDR2: MDHEN, SYDVKM. As DNA, the CDR3 is TGTGCCAGCAGTTGGGGGTTTTTGGGACAGCCCACCTACGAGCAGTACTTC. Its protein product is CASSWGFLGQPTYEQYF. Full variable domain (remainder filled in from reference TRBV28 and TRBJ2-7): DVKVTQSSRYLVKRTGEKVFLECVQDMDHENMFWYRQDPGLGLRLIYFSYDVKMKEKGDIPEGYSVSREKKERFSLILESASTNQTSMYLCASSWGFLGQPTYEQYFGPGTRLTVT.

The chain links TRBV18 to TRBJ1-6; D remains ambiguous. CDR3 length: 15 residues. CDR1 and CDR2 from the germline V gene are KGHSH and LQKENI. The germline V and J ends were trimmed by 4 bases and 4 bases, with 11 bases remaining between them. The chain's CDR3 is CASSRNRDYNSPLHF. The CDR3 DNA follows: TGTGCCAGCTCACGCAACCGGGATTATAATTCACCCCTCCACTTT.

This chain uses TRBV7-2 with TRBJ1-2; 7 bases line up with TRBD1. This CDR3 is 15 amino acids long. Germline trimming cut 4 bases from V and 2 bases from J; bases unmatched to any gene: 7. Per the germline V gene, CDR1 is SGHTA and CDR2 is FQGNSA. The CDR3 nucleotides read TGTGCCAGCAGCTATTCAGGGGGAAGAAACTATGGCTACACCTTC. Translated, it gives CASSYSGGRNYGYTF.

This clone was detected only once. The rearrangement joins TRBV11-3 to TRBJ2-1; D gene unclear. Trimming cost V 4 bases and J 8 bases, with 9 bases left between them. From germline, CDR1 is SGHNT and CDR2 YENEEA. The CDR3 consists of 12 residues. The CDR3 coding sequence is TGTGCCAGCAGCTGGGCTGAAGATGAGCAGTTCTTC. This sequence encodes CASSWAEDEQFF.

The J gene is TRBJ2-7, the V gene TRBV3-1 (or the pseudogene TRBV3-2); no firm D call. Trimming shortened V by 2 bases and J by 0 bases, and 17 bases separated the two germline ends. Germline V lookup: CDR1 LGHDT, CDR2 YNNKEL (reference sequence). The CDR3 is 17 amino acids. The CDR3 reads CASSQFFGGSPSYEQYF. The CDR3 DNA reads as TGTGCCAGCAGCCAATTTTTTGGCGGCTCTCCCTCCTACGAGCAGTACTTC.

The gene calls are TRBV6-2 or TRBV6-3 and TRBJ1-6; TRBD1 matches at 12 bases. The ends lost 6 bases at V and 2 bases at J; junction bases unmatched: 14. Germline assignment: CDR1 MNHEY and CDR2 SVGEGT. The CDR3 has 20 amino acids. CDR3 coding DNA: TGTGCCAGCAGCCCATTCTCCGGGACAGGGGGCGCGACCTATAATTCACCCCTCCACTTT. It specifies CASSPFSGTGGATYNSPLHF.

This clone has just a few counts. J is TRBJ1-2 and V is TRBV6-2 or TRBV6-3; D is ambiguous. CDR1 is MNHEY and CDR2 is SVGEGT in the germline V gene. Trimming stripped 2 bases from V and 2 bases from J, with 3 bases between. The CDR3 has 12 residues. Here the CDR3 reads CASSYSNYGYTF. Written as DNA, the CDR3 is TGTGCCAGCAGTTACAGCAACTATGGCTACACCTTC.

The chain employs TRBV5-1 and TRBJ2-5; TRBD1 matches 7 bases. In germline, CDR1 is SGHRS, CDR2 YFSETQ. Trimming cost V 4 bases and J 5 bases; bases outside gene matches: 14. The length of the CDR3 is 16 residues. The CDR3 region is CASSPGTVQGSETQYF. CDR3 nucleotide sequence: TGCGCCAGCAGCCCCGGGACAGTTCAGGGTAGTGAGACCCAGTACTTC.

This chain links TRBV4-1 with TRBJ2-7; 9 bases match TRBD1. CDR3 size: 16 residues. V lost 1 base to trimming and J lost 7 bases; unmatched junction nucleotides: 11. Germline values: CDR1 MGHRA, CDR2 YSYEKL. CDR3 nucleotides: TGCGCCAGCAGCCAAGGCCGGGACAGGGCCGGTTCAGAGCAGTACTTC. This sequence encodes CASSQGRDRAGSEQYF.

The chain links TRBV18 to TRBJ2-5; D may be TRBD1 (6 bases). Germline CDR1 is KGHSH and CDR2 is LQKENI. V dropped 3 bases and J dropped 3 bases, with 17 bases sitting between them. The CDR3 runs 16 residues. CDR3 protein: CASSPAGPGAKETQYF. The CDR3 region has the DNA TGTGCCAGCTCACCGGCTGGGCCAGGGGCGAAAGAGACCCAGTACTTC.

The CDR3 sequence is CASSDRTSGPNEQFF. The CDR3 DNA reads TGTGCCAGCAGCGATCGGACTAGCGGACCCAATGAGCAGTTCTTC. The V and J genes are TRBV7-9 and TRBJ2-1; 10 bases align to TRBD2. Germline values: CDR1 SEHNR, CDR2 FQNEAQ (reference sequence). The CDR3 has 15 amino acids. The trim removed 5 bases at V and 6 bases at J, leaving 7 bases unmatched.

Concerning this clone: Mismatch with germline at one junction end may stem from a read error. The V call is TRBV28, the J call TRBJ1-2; 7 bases agree with TRBD1. Germline CDR1 reads MDHEN; CDR2 reads SYDVKM. This CDR3 contains 14 residues. The CDR3 DNA reads TGTGCGAGCACTTCAGGGGGTTTTGTAGAAGGCTACACCTTC. This gives the protein CASTSGGFVEGYTF.